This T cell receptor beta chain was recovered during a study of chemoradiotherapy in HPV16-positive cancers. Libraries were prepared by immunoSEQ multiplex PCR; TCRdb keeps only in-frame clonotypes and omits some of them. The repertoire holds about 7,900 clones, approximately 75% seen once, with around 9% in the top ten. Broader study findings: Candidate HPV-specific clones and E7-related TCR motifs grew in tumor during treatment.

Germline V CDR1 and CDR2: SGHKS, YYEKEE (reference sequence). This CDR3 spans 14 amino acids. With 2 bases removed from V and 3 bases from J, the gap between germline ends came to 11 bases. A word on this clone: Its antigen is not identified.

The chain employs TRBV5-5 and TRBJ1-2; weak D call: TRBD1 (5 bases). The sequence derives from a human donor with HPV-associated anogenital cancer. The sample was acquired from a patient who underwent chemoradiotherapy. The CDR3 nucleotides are TGTGCCAGCAGCTTCAAGCTGGGGCACTATGGCTACACCTTC. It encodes CASSFKLGHYGYTF.